This T cell receptor beta chain was obtained from a study of T cells in Graves' hyperthyroidism and ophthalmopathy. The overall study: Peripheral blood draws took place at initial diagnosis, ahead of any treatment.

This clonotype has ten or more counts. What it recognizes is unknown. TCR beta CDR3 regions were amplified from RNA transcripts. First-round RT-PCR with HTBI primers amplified the TCR CDR3 region. MiXCR, applied by TCRdb to the multiplex PCR reads, yields one record per CDR3 protein. Of about 590,000 distinct CDR3 sequences listed, around a sixth are singletons. Losses at the gene ends were 1 base for V and 0 bases for J; bases not matched to a gene: 2. CDR1 is SGHAT and CDR2 is FQNNGV in the germline V gene. This CDR3 spans 15 amino acids. Hyperthyroidism in the patients, aged 18 to 65, was newly diagnosed and under 2 months in duration. Broader study findings: A model of 13 V-J pairs discriminated ophthalmopathy from stable hyperthyroidism.

V usage is TRBV11-2 and J usage is TRBJ2-7; the match to TRBD2 covers 8 bases. Sequenced material: blood. This receptor was identified in a woman aged 30 to 39 with Graves' hyperthyroidism. The CDR3 DNA reads as TGTGCCAGCAGCTTAGTCCTAGCGGGCTCCTACGAGCAGTACTTC. This translates into CASSLVLAGSYEQYF.